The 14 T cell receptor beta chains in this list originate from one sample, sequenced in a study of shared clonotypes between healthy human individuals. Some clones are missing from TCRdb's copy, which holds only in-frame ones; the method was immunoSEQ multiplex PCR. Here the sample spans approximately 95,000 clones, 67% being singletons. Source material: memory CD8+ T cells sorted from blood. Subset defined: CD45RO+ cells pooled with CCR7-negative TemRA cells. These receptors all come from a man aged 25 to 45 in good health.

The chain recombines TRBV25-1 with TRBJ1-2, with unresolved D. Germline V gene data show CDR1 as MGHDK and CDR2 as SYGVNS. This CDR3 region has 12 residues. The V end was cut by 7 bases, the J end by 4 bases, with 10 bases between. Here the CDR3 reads CASTQAGYGYTF. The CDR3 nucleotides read TGTGCCAGCACCCAGGCAGGCTATGGCTACACCTTC.

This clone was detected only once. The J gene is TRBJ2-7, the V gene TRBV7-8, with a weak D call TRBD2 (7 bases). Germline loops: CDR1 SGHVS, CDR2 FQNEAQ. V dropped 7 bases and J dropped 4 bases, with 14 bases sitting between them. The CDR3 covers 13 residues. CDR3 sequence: CASKGEGLYEQYF. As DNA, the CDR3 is TGTGCCAGCAAGGGGGAGGGCCTTTACGAGCAGTACTTC.

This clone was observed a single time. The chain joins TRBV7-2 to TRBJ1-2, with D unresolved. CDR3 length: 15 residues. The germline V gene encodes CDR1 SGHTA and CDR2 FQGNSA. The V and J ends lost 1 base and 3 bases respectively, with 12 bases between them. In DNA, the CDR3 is TGTGCCAGCAGCTTAGGTCGGGTCGATGACTATGGCTACACCTTC. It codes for CASSLGRVDDYGYTF.

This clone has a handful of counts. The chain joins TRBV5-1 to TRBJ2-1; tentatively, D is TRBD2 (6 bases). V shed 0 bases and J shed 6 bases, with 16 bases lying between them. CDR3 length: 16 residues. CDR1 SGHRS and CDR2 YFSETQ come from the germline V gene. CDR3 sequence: CASSLAGSGYINEQFF. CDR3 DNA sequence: TGCGCCAGCAGCTTGGCCGGTAGCGGATATATCAATGAGCAGTTCTTC.

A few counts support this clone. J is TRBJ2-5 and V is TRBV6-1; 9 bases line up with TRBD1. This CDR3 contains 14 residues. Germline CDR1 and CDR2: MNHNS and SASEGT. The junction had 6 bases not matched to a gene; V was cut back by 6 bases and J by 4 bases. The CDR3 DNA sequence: TGTGCCAGCAGCCAGGACAGGGGTTCAGAGACCCAGTACTTC. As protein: CASSQDRGSETQYF.

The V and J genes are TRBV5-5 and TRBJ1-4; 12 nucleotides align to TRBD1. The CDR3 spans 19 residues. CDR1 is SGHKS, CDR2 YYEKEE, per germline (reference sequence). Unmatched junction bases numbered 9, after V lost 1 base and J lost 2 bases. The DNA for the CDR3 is TGTGCCAGCAGCTTGACCGGGACAGGGGGCGGTAGGACTAATGAAAAACTGTTTTTT. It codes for CASSLTGTGGGRTNEKLFF.

This CDR3 reads CASSFSILQGVYEQYF. The CDR3 DNA reads TGTGCCAGCAGTTTCTCAATCCTACAGGGGGTCTACGAGCAGTACTTC. This rearrangement joins TRBV27 to TRBJ2-7, with TRBD1 matching over 8 bases. CDR3 size: 16 residues. Germline loops: CDR1 MNHEY, CDR2 SMNVEV (reference sequence). With V trimmed by 3 bases and J by 3 bases, 10 bases remained unmatched.

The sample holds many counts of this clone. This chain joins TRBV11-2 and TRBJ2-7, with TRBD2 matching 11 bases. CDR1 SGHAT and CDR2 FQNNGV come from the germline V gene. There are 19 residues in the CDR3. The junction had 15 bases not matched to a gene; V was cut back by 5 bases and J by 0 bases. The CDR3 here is CASSPQRPDSGRVSYEQYF. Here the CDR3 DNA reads TGTGCCAGCAGCCCACAGCGACCCGATAGCGGGAGGGTCTCCTACGAGCAGTACTTC.

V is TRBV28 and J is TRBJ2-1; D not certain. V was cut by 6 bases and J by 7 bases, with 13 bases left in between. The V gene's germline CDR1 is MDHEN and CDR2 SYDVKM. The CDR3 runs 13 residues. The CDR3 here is CASSPPVGNEQFF. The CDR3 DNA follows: TGTGCCAGCAGCCCTCCCGTGGGGAATGAGCAGTTCTTC.

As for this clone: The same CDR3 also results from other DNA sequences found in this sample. The chain's CDR3 is CASSLEGNTEAFF. Written as DNA, the CDR3 is TGTGCCAGCAGCTTGGAGGGGAACACTGAAGCTTTCTTT. The chain recombines TRBV7-8 with TRBJ1-1, with D unresolved. Germline V CDR1 and CDR2: SGHVS, FQNEAQ. Deletions cut 3 bases from V and 1 base from J, with 6 bases between. This CDR3 region has 13 residues.

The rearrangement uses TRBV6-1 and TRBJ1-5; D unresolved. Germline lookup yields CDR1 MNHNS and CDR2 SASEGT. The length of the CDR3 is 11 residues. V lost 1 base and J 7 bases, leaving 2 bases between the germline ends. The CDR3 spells CASSEEQPQHF. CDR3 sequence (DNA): TGTGCCAGCAGTGAAGAACAGCCCCAGCATTTT.

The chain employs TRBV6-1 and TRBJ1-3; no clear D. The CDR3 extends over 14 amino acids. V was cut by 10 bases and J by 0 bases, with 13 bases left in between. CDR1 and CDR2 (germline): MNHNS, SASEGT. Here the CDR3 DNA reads TGTGCCACTCGTACCTTCTCCTCTGGAAACACCATATATTTT. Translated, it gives CATRTFSSGNTIYF.

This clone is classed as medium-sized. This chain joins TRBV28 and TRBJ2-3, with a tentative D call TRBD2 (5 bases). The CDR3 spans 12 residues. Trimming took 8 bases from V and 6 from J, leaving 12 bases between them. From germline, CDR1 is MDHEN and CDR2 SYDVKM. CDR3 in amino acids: CASVLPGDTQYF. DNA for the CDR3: TGTGCCAGCGTCTTGCCGGGGGATACGCAGTATTTT. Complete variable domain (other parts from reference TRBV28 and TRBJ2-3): DVKVTQSSRYLVKRTGEKVFLECVQDMDHENMFWYRQDPGLGLRLIYFSYDVKMKEKGDIPEGYSVSREKKERFSLILESASTNQTSMYLCASVLPGDTQYFGPGTRLTVL.

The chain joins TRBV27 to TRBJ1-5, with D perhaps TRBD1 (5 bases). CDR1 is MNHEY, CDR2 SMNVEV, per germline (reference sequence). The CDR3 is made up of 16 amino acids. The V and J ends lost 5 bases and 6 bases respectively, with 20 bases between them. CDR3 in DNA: TGTGCCAGCAGTGCCTCCCAGACAGCGGGAACTCAGCCCCAGCATTTT. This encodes CASSASQTAGTQPQHF.